The source of this T cell receptor (beta chain) is a study of cytomegalovirus exposure and HLA in healthy donors. Study-wide findings and caveats: Apart from CMV serostatus, no immune exposure information was available. Donors belonging to an Asian-associated ancestry cluster reportedly showed fewer N-insertions in productive TCRs than the 666-donor mean, according to what a later analysis found. Per a later analysis, 15,000 to 20,000 TCR beta sequences showed association with HLA alleles at 0.05 false discovery rate.

13 Jbeta primers and 60 Vbeta primers were used for the PCR. Using immunoSEQ multiplex PCR, the repertoire was profiled, and TCRdb retains in-frame clones only, with some absent. The sample lists approximately 150,000 clones; 80% to 90% were seen once. This clone has a single count. Its antigen remains unknown. The receptor's source is a woman under 40 in good health and CMV-seropositive. The sample comprised PBMCs.

The CDR3 coding sequence is TGTGCCAGCAGCCCACAGGCAGGCCACAAGAACACCGGGGAGCTGTTTTTT. The encoded protein is CASSPQAGHKNTGELFF. The chain uses TRBV7-3 and TRBJ2-2; D may be TRBD1 (5 bases). Germline V gives CDR1 SGHTA, CDR2 FQGTGA. The germline V and J ends were trimmed by 5 bases and 1 base, with 17 bases remaining between them. The CDR3 sequence is 17 residues long.